The 15 T cell receptor beta chains given below trace back to one sample, sequenced in a study of shared clonotypes between healthy human individuals. The protocol was immunoSEQ multiplex PCR, while the TCRdb copy is restricted to in-frame clones and leaves out a portion. The table has over 950,000 clones, 60% to 85% seen once; the top ten hold 0.85% to 1%. Sequencing input: memory CD4+ T cells from PBMCs. Noted subset: CD45RA-negative fraction. Receptors were obtained from a young man in good health. Some clones in this sample may be carry-over from other donors' samples.

The chain joins TRBV11-2 to TRBJ2-1; 15 nucleotides line up with TRBD2. The germline V gene has CDR1 SGHAT and CDR2 FQNNGV. The V and J ends lost 5 bases and 4 bases, in that order; junction bases with no gene match: 6. CDR3 length equals 17 residues. CDR3 DNA: TGTGCCAGCAGCCCCGGACTAGCGGGAGGGCTGTACAATGAGCAGTTCTTC. This codes for CASSPGLAGGLYNEQFF.

The table lists this clone with a count of one. A much bigger clone sits one base away, suggesting this may be a read error. Other nucleotide sequences in the sample specify the same CDR3. J is TRBJ1-2 and V is TRBV7-2; maybe TRBD1 (6 bases). With 5 bases removed from V and 2 bases from J, the gap between germline ends came to 9 bases. Per the germline V gene, CDR1 is SGHTA and CDR2 is FQGNSA. This CDR3 contains 13 residues. The CDR3, as DNA: TGTGCCAGCAGCCCAGGACAGAACTATGGCTACACCTTC. Translated, it gives CASSPGQNYGYTF.

The chain uses TRBV28 and TRBJ2-7; D remains unclear. CDR1 MDHEN and CDR2 SYDVKM come from the germline V gene. This CDR3 has 13 amino acids. V dropped 3 bases and J dropped 3 bases, with 9 bases sitting between them. The CDR3 DNA reads as TGTGCCAGCAGTTTCCGGGTCGGCTACGAGCAGTACTTC. Residues: CASSFRVGYEQYF.

The chain uses TRBV5-6 and TRBJ2-3, with no clear D. Germline V gene sequence: CDR1 SGHDT, CDR2 YYEEEE. This CDR3 has 14 residues. The ends were cut back, 8 bases at V and 1 base at J, with 14 bases in the middle. CDR3 protein: CASNAYSGTDTQYF. The DNA of the CDR3 is TGTGCCAGTAACGCTTACTCGGGCACAGATACGCAGTATTTT. The variable domain in full, with the rest retrieved from reference TRBV5-6 and TRBJ2-3, is DAGVTQSPTHLIKTRGQQVTLRCSPKSGHDTVSWYQQALGQGPQFIFQYYEEEERQRGNFPDRFSGHQFPNYSSELNVNALLLGDSALYLCASNAYSGTDTQYFGPGTRLTVL.

J is TRBJ1-1 and V is TRBV6-1, with 8 bases identical to TRBD1. With 5 bases clipped from V and 1 base from J, the junction kept 3 bases outside the gene matches. Germline values: CDR1 MNHNS, CDR2 SASEGT. The CDR3 runs 14 residues. The CDR3 coding sequence is TGTGCCAGCAGTCAGGGGGCGCGGAACACTGAAGCTTTCTTT. This sequence encodes CASSQGARNTEAFF.

A few counts support this clone. The chain combines TRBV6-5 with TRBJ1-1; a weak D match, TRBD1 (6 bases). Germline V gene sequence: CDR1 MNHEY, CDR2 SVGAGI. CDR3 size: 12 residues. The ends were cut back, 5 bases at V and 7 bases at J, with 11 bases in the middle. The CDR3 sequence is CASSQGLGEAFF. In DNA, the CDR3 is TGTGCCAGCAGTCAGGGGTTGGGTGAAGCTTTCTTT.

CDR3 amino acids: CASSPVGGTYNEQFF. The CDR3 DNA is TGTGCCAGCAGCCCCGTTGGGGGCACTTACAATGAGCAGTTCTTC. The chain has TRBV11-2 and TRBJ2-1; possibly TRBD1 for D (6 bases). Deletions cut 5 bases from V and 4 bases from J, with 15 bases between. Germline V lookup: CDR1 SGHAT, CDR2 FQNNGV. CDR3 length: 15 amino acids.

The rearrangement joins TRBV12-5 to TRBJ2-7; D uncertain. V lost 7 bases, J lost 3 bases, and 13 bases lay in between. Germline V CDR1 and CDR2: LGHNT, FRNRAP. The CDR3 totals 13 residues. DNA for the CDR3: TGTGCTAGTGCCCTAGGGCTAGACTACGAGCAGTACTTC. Its translation: CASALGLDYEQYF. The full variable domain, its missing parts supplied by reference TRBV12-5 and TRBJ2-7, is DARVTQTPRHKVTEMGQEVTMRCQPILGHNTVFWYRQTMMQGLELLAYFRNRAPLDDSGMPKDRFSAEMPDATLATLKIQPSEPRDSAVYFCASALGLDYEQYFGPGTRLTVT.

The rearrangement links TRBV6-5 to TRBJ2-4; D is perhaps TRBD1 or TRBD2 (6 bases each). The CDR3 totals 15 residues. With 10 bases removed from V and 2 bases from J, the gap between germline ends came to 18 bases. Germline V gene data show CDR1 as MNHEY and CDR2 as SVGAGI. CDR3: CATQRGGITKNIQYF. For the CDR3, the DNA is TGTGCCACCCAACGAGGGGGGATCACCAAAAACATTCAGTACTTC.

The V call is TRBV7-9, the J call TRBJ2-2; TRBD2 matches 11 bases. The CDR3 is 18 amino acids. The ends lost 5 bases at V and 2 bases at J; junction bases unmatched: 10. Germline lookup yields CDR1 SEHNR and CDR2 FQNEAQ (reference sequence). CDR3 bases: TGTGCCAGCAGCACCCGCCCCACTAGCGGGAGCAACACCGGGGAGCTGTTTTTT. Amino acid sequence: CASSTRPTSGSNTGELFF.

The V call is TRBV20-1, the J call TRBJ2-7, with TRBD2 identical over 8 bases. The CDR3 has 11 amino acids. Germline values: CDR1 DFQATT, CDR2 SNEGSKA (reference sequence). With 6 bases clipped from V and 7 bases from J, the junction kept 5 bases outside the gene matches. The CDR3 DNA sequence: TGCAGTGCGACCCCGGGGGGGGAGCAGTACTTC. Its translation is CSATPGGEQYF.

This clone was counted a single time. V is TRBV11-2 and J is TRBJ1-1, with D tentatively TRBD1 (5 bases). This CDR3 region has 12 residues. Looked up from germline, CDR1 is SGHAT and CDR2 is FQNNGV. V lost 0 bases and J lost 11, with 10 bases in between. The CDR3 nucleotides are TGTGCCAGCAGCTTAGACAGGGTCACGGCTTTCTTT. Its translation is CASSLDRVTAFF.

The rearrangement joins TRBV16 to TRBJ2-5; D unresolved. This CDR3 contains 13 residues. V was clipped by 4 bases and J by 0 bases, with 6 bases between them. Looked up from germline, CDR1 is KGHSY and CDR2 is FQNENV. The CDR3 reads CASSPANQETQYF. The CDR3 DNA is TGTGCCAGCAGCCCGGCAAACCAAGAGACCCAGTACTTC.

V and J are TRBV28 and TRBJ2-3; 7 bases are a match to TRBD2. Germline trimming cut 6 bases from V and 0 bases from J; bases unmatched to any gene: 3. Per the germline V gene, CDR1 is MDHEN and CDR2 is SYDVKM. CDR3 length: 14 amino acids. Written as DNA, the CDR3 is TGTGCCAGCAGACTCGGGGGGAGCACAGATACGCAGTATTTT. It specifies CASRLGGSTDTQYF.

The chain couples TRBV6-6 to TRBJ1-3; D not resolved. Trimming stripped 0 bases from V and 2 bases from J, with 11 bases between. Germline V CDR1 and CDR2: MNHNY, SVGAGI (reference sequence). The length of the CDR3 is 16 residues. The CDR3: CASSYSSLPTGNTIYF. The CDR3 DNA sequence: TGTGCCAGCAGTTACTCGAGTCTCCCTACTGGAAACACCATATATTTT.